The T cell receptor (beta chain) under discussion was sequenced for a study of cytomegalovirus exposure and HLA in healthy donors. General study results and limits: Most TCR sequences were seen very rarely across donors, but some public TCRs occurred in many. Per published reports, the classifier diagnosed cytomegalovirus status with high specificity and sensitivity. The TCR clusters that emerged in the first cohort tended, a later analysis found, to co-occur in the approximately 110 validation repertoires.

A word on this clone: What it recognizes is unknown.

Among the roughly 120 subjects of the validation cohort, separate from the roughly 700-subject first cohort, were the donors. Assay: immunoSEQ multiplex PCR; the TCRdb copy retains only in-frame clones and omits some. The profile shows approximately 160,000 clones, 90% to 97% of them singletons. The trim removed 10 bases at V and 2 bases at J, leaving 10 bases unmatched. Germline loops: CDR1 MNHNY, CDR2 SVGAGI (reference sequence). The CDR3 has 15 amino acids. The receptor was derived from a woman younger than 30 in good health and CMV-seronegative. Sample: PBMCs. This chain connects TRBV6-6 to TRBJ1-1; 10 nucleotides align to TRBD1. CDR3 coding DNA: TGTGCCACACAGGGCAGGGACAGGGGAAACACTGAAGCTTTCTTT. Its translation: CATQGRDRGNTEAFF.